The T cell receptor (beta chain) described here comes from a study of blood T cell repertoires in COVID-19. Study information: Sites across the United States, Italy and Spain contributed samples from acute and convalescent COVID-19. The analysed material was cDNA or gDNA that came from T cells, B-cell-depleted T cells, or PBMCs.

In the original processing: Amplification from reference gene primers served as the basis for estimated nucleated cell counts. Some clones are missing from TCRdb's copy, which holds only in-frame ones; the method was immunoSEQ multiplex PCR. V, J and clone size are those of that table, while D and trimming were read from the DNA. The sample contains 150,000 to 200,000 clones, approximately 83% of which appear only once. Input material: peripheral blood. The TCR originated in a human donor in a cohort sampled during active COVID-19.

The CDR3 reads CASSSTAMNTEAFF. Written as DNA, the CDR3 is TGTGCCAGCAGCTCGACAGCAATGAACACTGAAGCTTTCTTT. The chain has TRBV7-2 and TRBJ1-1; D possibly corresponds to TRBD1 (5 bases). CDR3 length: 14 amino acids. Deletions cut 4 bases from V and 0 bases from J, with 9 bases between. Germline lookup yields CDR1 SGHTA and CDR2 FQGNSA.